This T cell receptor beta chain was retrieved from a study of blood T cell repertoires in COVID-19. Study as a whole: There were acute and convalescent COVID-19 samples, and they came from the United States, Italy and Spain. PBMCs, B-cell-depleted T cells, or T cells provided the cDNA or gDNA that made up the material.

Original data processing: Scientists estimated how many nucleated cells there were by amplifying reference gene primers. Only in-frame clones appear in the TCRdb table, and some are missing; sequencing was by immunoSEQ multiplex PCR. V and J calls plus clone size are reproduced from that table; the DNA served to infer D and trimming. The repertoire consists of roughly 240,000 clones, with almost 85% occurring once and the leading ten covering around 5.5%. Germline CDR1 reads SNHLY; CDR2 reads FYNNEI. This CDR3 region has 13 residues. V dropped 4 bases and J dropped 5 bases, with 11 bases sitting between them.

The genes are TRBV2 and TRBJ1-2; unclear D gene. Sequencing was performed on peripheral blood. This TCR was sampled from a man in his fifties or sixties with COVID-19, enrolled during active disease. The CDR3 nucleotides are TGTGCCAGCAGTGTAGAGGGCCGGTATGGCTACACCTTC. This gives the protein CASSVEGRYGYTF.